This T cell receptor beta chain was retrieved from a study of cytomegalovirus exposure and HLA in healthy donors (dated by TCRdb to the late 2010s). Regarding the study in general: According to an earlier analysis of around 600 of the donors, some 170 million T cells yielded 100 million or so unique TCR beta sequences and 276 Gb of sequence data. High-throughput TCR immunosequencing, statistical association of individual TCRs with disease status, and machine learning were combined to predict cytomegalovirus infection status. Across under 500 genotyped donors of the cohort, an average of 235,054 unique TCR beta nucleotide sequences per donor were sequenced, and 15% to 20% of those sequences were non-productive. Alongside the repertoire data, information on donor age, sex, ethnicity and CMV serostatus was compiled. The study profiled the T cell repertoires of hundreds of subjects by immunosequencing and related them to cytomegalovirus serostatus. The study aimed to test whether cataloging public T cell receptors could reveal signatures of past pathogen exposure. Four to six DR-DQ haplotypes were handled as single units for association and clustering, since linkage in the cohort was strong. To decide whether each TCR beta V gene segment behaved as functional or pseudogenic, an earlier analysis of some 600 of the donors relied on high-throughput TCR beta sequencing. A later analysis re-analyzed previously published TCR beta repertoires from about 600 donors and added high-resolution HLA genotyping to study TCR occurrence patterns. Of the roughly 410 genotyped donors, less than 90% were placed in the genetic ancestry cluster associated with self-reported Caucasian donors. HLA typing covered class I and class II loci at four-digit resolution. Approximately 300 gigabases of sequencing data and roughly 80 million unique TCR sequences made up an early release that covered over 550 HLA-typed donors. All discovery cohort repertoires had been generated on a single sequencing platform. A later genetic analysis took genome-wide SNP genotypes for about 55% of the roughly 700 donors and used that subset as a discovery cohort. A separate validation cohort of about 110 different subjects was used in addition to the roughly 700-subject first cohort. The number of donors typed differed by locus, with about 629-640 for A, B, C, DRB1 and DQB1, roughly 550 for DQA1, 600 to 610 for DPA1, and 472 for DPB1. The later analysis used no new phenotypic data to find candidate immune exposures, relying instead on TCR beta sequences and their occurrence across donors.

Library prep was done by the immunoSEQ multiplex PCR assay. The multiplex PCR relied on a mix of 60 forward primers for TCR Vbeta segments and 13 reverse primers for TCR Jbeta segments. Amplification of the CDR3 region of rearranged TCR beta genes was performed with a multiplex PCR assay on genomic DNA. The Illumina HiSeq System was used to sequence the amplified TCR beta libraries as 87-base-pair reads. Under the source paper's analysis protocol: A later analysis tallied approximately 87 million unique TCR beta chains across the 600 to 700 repertoires, and roughly 11 million of those chains were shared by two or more donors. A nearest-neighbor algorithm error-corrected the raw reads and collapsed the reads into unique sequences, merging closely related sequences to remove PCR and sequencing errors. To assign V, D and J gene segments, CDR3 sequences were aligned to IMGT reference sequences. For a sequence to be retained, at least a six-nucleotide match to both a V gene segment and a J gene segment was required. Rearrangements were classified as productive when the CDR3 lacked stop codons and remained in frame with V and J, and all other rearrangements were classified as non-productive. CDR3 was defined by IMGT convention, running from the second conserved V-encoded cysteine to the conserved J-encoded phenylalanine. The earlier analysis of 500 to 750 of the donors excluded any sequence lacking an unambiguous match to a single V gene segment. In an earlier analysis of roughly 500 of the donors, V segments were called functional above 56.7% productive rearrangements and were called segregating when the between-donor standard deviation exceeded 5%. A statistical classification framework was developed to diagnose cytomegalovirus status using the catalog of TCR beta chain sequences. In a later analysis, V and J genes were assigned by comparing TCR nucleotide sequences against IMGT/GENE-DB human TR gene sequences. A later analysis assigned CDR3 sequences and most-parsimonious VDJ recombination scenarios with the TCRdist pipeline. In a later analysis, every TCR beta chain was defined by the combination of its CDR3 amino acid sequence and its V-gene family, and reads without a unique V-gene family were dropped. To address suspected cross-contamination and a sequencing artifact, a later analysis removed a few hundred highly shared, low-generation-probability nucleotide sequences. For each public chain, a later analysis derived a clonal expansion index from normalized ranks of inferred template counts within each repertoire. In a later analysis, generation probabilities were computed using a VDJ recombination model fitted to out-of-frame rearrangements, and the results were checked against IGoR. Hypergeometric tests were used in a later analysis to score TCR-TCR, TCR-HLA and TCR-CMV co-occurrence, with a repertoire-size bias correction applied to the TCR pairs. False discovery rates were estimated in a later analysis by permuting HLA or CMV assignments 20 times. In a later analysis, co-occurring TCRs were grouped with DBSCAN, and TCRdist sequence similarity was added when clustering was performed within HLA-allele-positive subsets. Repertoires with fewer than 30,000 or more than 120,000 public chains were left out of co-occurrence clustering, as were five repertoires with anomalous nucleotide sharing. TCRdb took over this immuneACCESS table, retaining in-frame rearrangements with V and J assigned. Such tables are incomplete; in checked studies, under half of the missing clones stem from an unresolved V gene, and the remainder is unexplained. V and J calls and clone size are as listed in that table; D and trimming were resolved from the DNA. The table for this sample lists 100,000 to 150,000 clones; 73% of them were counted only once. Of the sample, about 4.3% falls within the top ten clones.

Here is what the overall study found, with its caveats: A later analysis associated about 16,000 TCR beta sequences with specific HLA alleles at a false discovery rate of 0.05. Compared with equally common non-associated chains, HLA-associated TCR beta chains in a later analysis were more clonally expanded and had lower generation probabilities. Immune exposure information for the cohort was limited to CMV serostatus. Only TCR beta chains were sequenced in this cohort, and the absence of alpha or paired-chain data limited detectable features. In a later analysis, the rate of TCR association differed among HLA loci, with DRB1 alleles having the most associated TCRs and HLA-C alleles having the fewest. Across donors, most TCR sequences were observed very rarely, whereas some public TCRs were present in many individuals. Linkage disequilibrium might explain the correlated functional status among segregating V segments, but an unknown experimental factor could not be excluded. Strong co-occurrence of HLA alleles, especially DR and DQ, made assigning TCR associations to individual alleles difficult. Several of the top co-occurrence clusters appeared to be linked to parvovirus B19, influenza, CMV and Epstein-Barr virus, according to a later analysis. The study listed 150 to 200 TCR beta chains as associated with cytomegalovirus. Because HLA typing was unavailable for some donors at each locus, only the typed subset was used in association tests. Three of the identified cytomegalovirus-associated TCR beta chains were confirmed in vitro to be specific for cytomegalovirus antigens. A further reported finding was that TCR beta sequences accurately predicted the HLA-A and HLA-B alleles for most subjects in the first cohort. A later genetic analysis reported fewer N-insertions in productive TCRs among donors in an Asian-associated ancestry cluster than the roughly 620-donor mean. In an earlier analysis of about 600 of the donors, most TCR beta V segments appeared in productive rearrangements about 87% or about 30% of the time, broadly matching IMGT annotations. A group of highly shared sequence variants was considered likely to be a technical artifact of the sequencing pipeline. A later genetic analysis associated a missense DCLRE1C variant with V-gene and J-gene trimming of TCR beta chains, and an independent cohort replicated the association. It was suggested by the authors that the approach could potentially be generalized to other disease states and immunological phenotypes. Cytomegalovirus status was reported to be diagnosed by the classifier with high specificity and sensitivity in both the original and validation cohorts. Roughly uniform sequencing depth across donors was assumed in presence/absence analyses, although this assumption may not hold. A later analysis found that most CMV-associated TCR beta chains appeared HLA-restricted, with HLA associations seemingly driven largely by CMV exposure. The 87-base-pair reads could not distinguish some IMGT-functional V segments, including TRBV6-2 and TRBV6-3, so those segments were excluded. Because counts were too low, about 15 rarely observed V segments, including chromosome 9 orphons, were left out of the earlier analysis of 587 of the donors.

The cohort was made up of 500 to 850 healthy bone marrow donors. All cohort members were sampled while nominally healthy, although unrecorded immune exposures were likely present. The donor tested CMV seropositive, placing the donor among the approximately 310 seropositive members of the cohort. A peripheral blood sample was provided by each donor, and peripheral blood mononuclear cells were used for TCR beta sequencing. Genomic DNA extraction from the blood cell samples was performed with the Qiagen DNeasy Blood Extraction Kit. The germline V gene (reference sequence) yields LNHDA for CDR1 and SQIVND for CDR2. V was cut back by 6 bases and J by 0 bases, leaving a gap of 8 bases between them. From its cysteine to its phenylalanine, the CDR3 spans 13 amino acids. Only the CDR3 portion is preserved as DNA: 39 bases, with reading frame beginning at the first base. For this clone: It has no known antigen specificity. One base away there is no much larger clone; base qualities are not given.

The V and J genes are TRBV19 and TRBJ1-2; TRBD1 is perhaps the D gene, given 6 matching bases. Sequencing input: PBMCs. The TCR originated in a man aged 60 to 69 in good health and CMV-seropositive. The DNA sequence follows: TGTGCCAGTAGGGACAGTGCTAACTATGGCTACACCTTC. The encoded protein is CASRDSANYGYTF.